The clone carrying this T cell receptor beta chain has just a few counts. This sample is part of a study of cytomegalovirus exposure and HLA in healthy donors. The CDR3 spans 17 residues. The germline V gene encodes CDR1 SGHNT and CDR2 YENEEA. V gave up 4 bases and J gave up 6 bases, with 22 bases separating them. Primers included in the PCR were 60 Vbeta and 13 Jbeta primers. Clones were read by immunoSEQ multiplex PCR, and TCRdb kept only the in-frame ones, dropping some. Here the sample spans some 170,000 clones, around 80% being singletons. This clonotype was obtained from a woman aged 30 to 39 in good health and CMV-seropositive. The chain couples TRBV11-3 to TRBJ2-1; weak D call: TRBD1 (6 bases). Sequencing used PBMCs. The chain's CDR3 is CASSWSLGQGRGNEQFF. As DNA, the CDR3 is TGTGCCAGCAGCTGGAGCCTAGGGCAGGGGAGAGGCAATGAGCAGTTCTTC. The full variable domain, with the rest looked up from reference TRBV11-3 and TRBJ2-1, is EAGVVQSPRYKIIEKKQPVAFWCNPISGHNTLYWYLQNLGQGPELLIRYENEEAVDDSQLPKDRFSAERLKGVDSTLKIQPAELGDSAVYLCASSWSLGQGRGNEQFFGPGTRLTVL.